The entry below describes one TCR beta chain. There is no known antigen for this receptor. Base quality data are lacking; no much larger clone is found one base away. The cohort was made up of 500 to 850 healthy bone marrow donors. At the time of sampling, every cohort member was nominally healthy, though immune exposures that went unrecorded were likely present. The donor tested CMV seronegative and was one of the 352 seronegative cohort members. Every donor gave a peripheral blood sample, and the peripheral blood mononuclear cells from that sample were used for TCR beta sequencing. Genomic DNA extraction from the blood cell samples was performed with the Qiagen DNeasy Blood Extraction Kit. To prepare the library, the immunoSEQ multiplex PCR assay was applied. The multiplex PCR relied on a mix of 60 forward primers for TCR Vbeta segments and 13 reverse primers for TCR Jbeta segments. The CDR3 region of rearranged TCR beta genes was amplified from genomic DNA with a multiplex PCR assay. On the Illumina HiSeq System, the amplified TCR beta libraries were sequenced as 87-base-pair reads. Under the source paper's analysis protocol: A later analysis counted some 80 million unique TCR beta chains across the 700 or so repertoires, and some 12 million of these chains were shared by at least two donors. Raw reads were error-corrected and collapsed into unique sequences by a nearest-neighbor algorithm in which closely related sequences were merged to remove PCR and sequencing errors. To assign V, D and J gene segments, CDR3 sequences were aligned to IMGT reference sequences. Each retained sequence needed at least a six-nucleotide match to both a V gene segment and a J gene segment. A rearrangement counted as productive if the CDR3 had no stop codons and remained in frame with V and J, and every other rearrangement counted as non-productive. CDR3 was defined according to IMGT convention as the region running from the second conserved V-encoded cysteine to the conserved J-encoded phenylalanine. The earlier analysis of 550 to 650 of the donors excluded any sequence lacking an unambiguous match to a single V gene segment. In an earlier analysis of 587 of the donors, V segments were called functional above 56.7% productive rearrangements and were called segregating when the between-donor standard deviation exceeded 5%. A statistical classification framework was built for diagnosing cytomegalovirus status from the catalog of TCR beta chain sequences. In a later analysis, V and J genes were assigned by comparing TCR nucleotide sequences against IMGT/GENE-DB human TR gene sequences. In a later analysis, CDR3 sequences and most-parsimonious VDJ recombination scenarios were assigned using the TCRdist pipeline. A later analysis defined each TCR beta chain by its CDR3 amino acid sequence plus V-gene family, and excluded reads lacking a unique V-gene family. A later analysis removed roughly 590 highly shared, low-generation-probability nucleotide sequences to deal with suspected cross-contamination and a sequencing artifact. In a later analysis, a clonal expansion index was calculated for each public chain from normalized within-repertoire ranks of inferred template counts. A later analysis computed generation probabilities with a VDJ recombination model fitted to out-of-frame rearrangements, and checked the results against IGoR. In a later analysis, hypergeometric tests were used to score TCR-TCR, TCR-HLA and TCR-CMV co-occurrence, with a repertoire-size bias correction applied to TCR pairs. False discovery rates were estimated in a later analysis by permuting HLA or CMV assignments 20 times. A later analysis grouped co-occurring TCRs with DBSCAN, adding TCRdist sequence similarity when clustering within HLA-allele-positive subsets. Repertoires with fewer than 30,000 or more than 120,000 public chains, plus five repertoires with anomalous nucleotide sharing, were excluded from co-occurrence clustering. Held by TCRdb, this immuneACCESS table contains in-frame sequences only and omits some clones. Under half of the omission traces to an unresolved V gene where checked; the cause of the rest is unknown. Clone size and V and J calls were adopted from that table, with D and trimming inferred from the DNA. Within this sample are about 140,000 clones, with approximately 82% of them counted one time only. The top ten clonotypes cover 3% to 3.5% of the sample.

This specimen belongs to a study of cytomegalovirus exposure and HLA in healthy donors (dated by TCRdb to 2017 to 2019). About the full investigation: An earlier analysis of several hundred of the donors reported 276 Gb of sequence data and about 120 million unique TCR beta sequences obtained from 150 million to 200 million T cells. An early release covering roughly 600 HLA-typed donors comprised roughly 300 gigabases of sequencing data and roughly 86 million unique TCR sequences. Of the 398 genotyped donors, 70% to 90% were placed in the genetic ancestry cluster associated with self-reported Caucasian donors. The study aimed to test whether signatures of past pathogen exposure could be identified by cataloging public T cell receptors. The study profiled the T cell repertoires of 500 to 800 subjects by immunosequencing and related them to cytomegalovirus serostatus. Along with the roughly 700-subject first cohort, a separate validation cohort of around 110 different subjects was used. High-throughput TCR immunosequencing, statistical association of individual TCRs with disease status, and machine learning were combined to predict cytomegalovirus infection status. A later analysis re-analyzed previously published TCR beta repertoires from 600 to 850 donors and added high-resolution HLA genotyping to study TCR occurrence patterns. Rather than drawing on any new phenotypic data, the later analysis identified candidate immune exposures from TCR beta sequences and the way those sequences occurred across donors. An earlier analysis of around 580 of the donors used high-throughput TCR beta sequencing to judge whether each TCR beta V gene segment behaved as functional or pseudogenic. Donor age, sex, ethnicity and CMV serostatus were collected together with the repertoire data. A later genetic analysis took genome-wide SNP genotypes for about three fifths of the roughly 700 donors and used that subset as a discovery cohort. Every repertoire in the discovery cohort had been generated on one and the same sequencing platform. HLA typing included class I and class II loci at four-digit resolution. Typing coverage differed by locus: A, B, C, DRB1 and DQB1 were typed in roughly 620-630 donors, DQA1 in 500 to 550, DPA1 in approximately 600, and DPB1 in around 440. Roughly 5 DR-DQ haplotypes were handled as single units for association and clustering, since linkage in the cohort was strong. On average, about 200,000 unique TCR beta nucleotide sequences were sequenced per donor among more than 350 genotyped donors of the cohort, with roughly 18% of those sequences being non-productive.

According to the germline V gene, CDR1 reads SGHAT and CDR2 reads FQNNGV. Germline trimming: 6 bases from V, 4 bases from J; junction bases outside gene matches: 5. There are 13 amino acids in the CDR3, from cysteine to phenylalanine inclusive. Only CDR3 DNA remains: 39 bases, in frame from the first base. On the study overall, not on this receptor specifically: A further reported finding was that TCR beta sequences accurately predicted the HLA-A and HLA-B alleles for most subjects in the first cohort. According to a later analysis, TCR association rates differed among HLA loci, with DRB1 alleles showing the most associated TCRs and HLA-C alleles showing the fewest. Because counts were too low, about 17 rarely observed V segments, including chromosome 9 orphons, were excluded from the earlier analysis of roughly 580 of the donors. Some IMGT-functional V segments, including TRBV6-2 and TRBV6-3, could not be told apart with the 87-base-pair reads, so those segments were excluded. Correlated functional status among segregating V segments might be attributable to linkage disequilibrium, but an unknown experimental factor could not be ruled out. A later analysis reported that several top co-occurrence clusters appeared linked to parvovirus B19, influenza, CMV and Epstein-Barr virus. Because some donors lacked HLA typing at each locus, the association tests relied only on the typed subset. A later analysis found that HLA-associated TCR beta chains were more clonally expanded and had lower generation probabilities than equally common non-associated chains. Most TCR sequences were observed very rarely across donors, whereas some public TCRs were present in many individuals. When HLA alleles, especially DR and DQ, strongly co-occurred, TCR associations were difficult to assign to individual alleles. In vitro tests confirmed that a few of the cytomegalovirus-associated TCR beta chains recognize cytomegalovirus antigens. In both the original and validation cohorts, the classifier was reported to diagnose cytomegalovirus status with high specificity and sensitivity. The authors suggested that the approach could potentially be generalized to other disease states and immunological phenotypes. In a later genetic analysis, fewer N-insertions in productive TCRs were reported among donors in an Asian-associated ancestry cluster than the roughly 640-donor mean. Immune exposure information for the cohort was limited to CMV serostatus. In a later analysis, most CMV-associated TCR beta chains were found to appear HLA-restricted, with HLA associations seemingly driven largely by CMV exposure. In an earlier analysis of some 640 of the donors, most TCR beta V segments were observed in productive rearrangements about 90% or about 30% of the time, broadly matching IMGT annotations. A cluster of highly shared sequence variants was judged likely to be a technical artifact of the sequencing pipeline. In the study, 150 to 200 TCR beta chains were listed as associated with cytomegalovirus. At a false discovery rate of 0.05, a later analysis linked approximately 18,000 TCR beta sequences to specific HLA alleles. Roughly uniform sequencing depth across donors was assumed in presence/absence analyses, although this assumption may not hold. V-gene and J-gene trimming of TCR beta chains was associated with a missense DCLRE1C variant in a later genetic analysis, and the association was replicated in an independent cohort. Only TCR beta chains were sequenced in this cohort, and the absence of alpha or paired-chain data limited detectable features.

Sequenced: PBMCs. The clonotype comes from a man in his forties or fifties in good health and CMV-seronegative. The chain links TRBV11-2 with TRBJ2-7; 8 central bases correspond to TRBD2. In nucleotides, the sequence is TGTGCCAGCAGGACGGGGGGGGGATACGAGCAGTACTTC. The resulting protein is CASRTGGGYEQYF.